Reported below is one T cell receptor beta chain. The repertoire was sequenced with immunoSEQ multiplex PCR; TCRdb's copy has only in-frame clones and lacks some. The table shows about 26,000 clones, with about 90% occurring only once. This entry belongs to a study of blood T cell repertoires in COVID-19. In germline, CDR1 is MDHEN, CDR2 SYDVKM. V lost 5 bases and J 6 bases, leaving 19 bases between the germline ends. The CDR3 contains 15 residues. The sequenced sample consisted of peripheral blood. This sequence joins TRBV28 and TRBJ1-1, with unresolved D. The receptor comes from a human donor in a cohort sampled during active COVID-19. Here the CDR3 DNA reads TGTGCCAGCAGTAGGGCGGGCCAATACCTTCCTGAAGCTTTCTTT. This translates into CASSRAGQYLPEAFF.